The 14 T cell receptor beta chains listed next were all sequenced from one sample in a study of CD8 T cells in Susac syndrome. Random hexamers served to reverse transcribe roughly 0.45 to 1 ug RNA. MiXCR, run by TCRdb on the immunoSEQ multiplex PCR reads, gives a single entry per CDR3 protein. Here the sample spans roughly 100,000 distinct CDR3 sequences, less than 95% being singletons. Sequenced input: CD8+ T cells from PBMCs. The receptors originated from a human donor with Susac syndrome.

In this sample, this clonotype turned up once. The chain couples TRBV5-1 to TRBJ2-3, with D unclear. The CDR3 spans 14 residues. Trimming removed 0 bases from V and 1 base from J, with 6 bases in between. Germline V gives CDR1 SGHRS, CDR2 YFSETQ. For the CDR3, the DNA is TGCGCCAGCAGCTTGGCCATCGGCACAGATACGCAGTATTTT. It specifies CASSLAIGTDTQYF.

The chain has TRBV19 and TRBJ2-5, with 9 nucleotides matching TRBD1. The junction had 7 bases not matched to a gene; V was cut back by 3 bases and J by 5 bases. CDR1 and CDR2 (germline): LNHDA, SQIVND (reference sequence). The CDR3 extends over 15 amino acids. The CDR3 region has the DNA TGTGCCAGTAGTATTTCGGGGACAGGGAAGGAGACCCAGTACTTC. Residues: CASSISGTGKETQYF.

The chain carries TRBV6-2 or TRBV6-3 and TRBJ1-2; the D gene is possibly TRBD1 (6 bases). This CDR3 has 14 residues. V lost 2 bases, J lost 5 bases, and 12 bases lay in between. Germline CDR1 MNHEY, CDR2 SVGEGT. In DNA, the CDR3 is TGTGCCAGCAGTTACGCCGTGACAGGTTATGGCTACACCTTC. Translated: CASSYAVTGYGYTF.

The chain links TRBV7-9 to TRBJ2-1, with D possibly being TRBD2 (6 bases). Germline CDR1 is SEHNR and CDR2 is FQNEAQ (reference sequence). Trimming shortened V by 1 base and J by 8 bases, and 15 bases separated the two germline ends. The CDR3 spans 15 residues. The CDR3 coding sequence is TGTGCCAGCAGCTTAGGGGGGGACCTATGGGATGAGCAGTTCTTC. Translation: CASSLGGDLWDEQFF.

The V and J genes are TRBV9 and TRBJ1-5; D is ambiguous. CDR1 and CDR2 (germline): SGDLS, YYNGEE. V was pared by 0 bases and J by 8 bases, with 15 bases between. The CDR3 consists of 15 residues. Written as DNA, the CDR3 is TGTGCCAGCAGCGTAGCTGGCGGGTATCAGGAGCCCCAGCATTTT. Translated, it gives CASSVAGGYQEPQHF. Together with reference TRBV9 and TRBJ1-5, the CDR3 gives the full variable domain: DSGVTQTPKHLITATGQRVTLRCSPRSGDLSVYWYQQSLDQGLQFLIQYYNGEERAKGNILERFSAQQFPDLHSELNLSSLELGDSALYFCASSVAGGYQEPQHFGDGTRLSIL.

This chain uses TRBV12-3 or TRBV12-4 with TRBJ1-1; D is perhaps TRBD1 (5 bases). The CDR3 loop spans 13 amino acids. V lost 3 bases, J lost 8 bases, and 13 bases lay in between. The chain's CDR3 is CASSFGTGGEAFF. In nucleotides, the CDR3 is TGTGCCAGCAGTTTCGGGACGGGGGGGGAAGCTTTCTTT.

The rearrangement joins TRBV2 to TRBJ1-1, with 7 bases matching TRBD1. Germline CDR1 reads SNHLY; CDR2 reads FYNNEI. The CDR3 has 13 amino acids. V lost 5 bases to trimming and J lost 3 bases; unmatched junction nucleotides: 3. The DNA of the CDR3 is TGTGCCAGCAGTCACAGGGGTGACACTGAAGCTTTCTTT. Amino acids: CASSHRGDTEAFF.

The chain carries TRBV2 and TRBJ2-2; 7 positions match TRBD2. Germline V gene data show CDR1 as SNHLY and CDR2 as FYNNEI. V was pared by 8 bases and J by 6 bases, with 0 bases of the junction left unmatched. This CDR3 comprises 11 residues. CDR3 region: CASLAAGELFF. DNA of the CDR3: TGTGCCAGCCTAGCGGCCGGGGAGCTGTTTTTT.

This clonotype was counted a single time. This chain connects TRBV29-1 to TRBJ1-1; the D gene is possibly TRBD1 (5 bases). The germline V gene encodes CDR1 SQVTM and CDR2 ANQGSEA. This CDR3 is built from 12 residues. V was cut by 6 bases and J by 2 bases, with 10 bases left in between. CDR3 region: CSVGHPNTEAFF. The CDR3 coding sequence is TGCAGCGTCGGACACCCTAACACTGAAGCTTTCTTT.

J is TRBJ2-1 and V is TRBV20-1; D is uncertain. CDR3 size: 15 residues. Trimming removed 6 bases at V and 0 bases at J, with 15 bases between. CDR1 DFQATT and CDR2 SNEGSKA come from the germline V gene (reference sequence). The CDR3 loop is CSAPVDPSSYNEQFF. For the CDR3, the DNA is TGCAGTGCCCCAGTCGATCCATCCTCCTACAATGAGCAGTTCTTC.

The chain has TRBV6-2 or TRBV6-3 and TRBJ1-5, with 10 bases matching TRBD1. Germline-derived CDR1 and CDR2 are MNHEY and SVGEGT. Trimming took 6 bases from V and 7 from J; bases not matched to a gene: 12. The CDR3 sequence is 16 residues long. The CDR3 bases are TGTGCCAGCAGACGCCCAGGGACAGGGGAGAGACAGCCCCAGCATTTT. Its translation: CASRRPGTGERQPQHF.

There are a few counts of this clonotype. This chain connects TRBV20-1 to TRBJ1-1; 9 bases map to TRBD1. This CDR3 contains 14 residues. Germline CDR1 reads DFQATT; CDR2 reads SNEGSKA (reference sequence). With 5 bases clipped from V and 1 base from J, the junction kept 5 bases outside the gene matches. CDR3: CSAASGQGNTEAFF. In DNA form, the CDR3 reads TGCAGTGCTGCGTCGGGACAGGGGAACACTGAAGCTTTCTTT.

The CDR3 spells CASSSGAPEAFF. The CDR3 DNA reads as TGTGCCAGCAGTTCCGGGGCCCCTGAAGCTTTCTTT. This chain joins TRBV27 and TRBJ1-1; tentative D call: TRBD1 (5 bases). V was trimmed by 4 bases and J by 6 bases, leaving 9 bases between them. The germline V gene encodes CDR1 MNHEY and CDR2 SMNVEV (reference sequence). This CDR3 region has 12 residues.

The chain couples TRBV11-2 to TRBJ2-3, with a weak D call TRBD2 (7 bases). In germline, CDR1 is SGHAT, CDR2 FQNNGV. Deletions cut 5 bases from V and 1 base from J, with 16 bases between. This CDR3 has 16 residues. CDR3 bases: TGTGCCAGCAGCCCTAGAGGGGGGGCGGGCACAGATACGCAGTATTTT. Its protein product is CASSPRGGAGTDTQYF.